The TCR beta chain described here comes from a study of blood T cell repertoires in COVID-19. Study background: The cDNA or gDNA used as material had been derived from T cells, B-cell-depleted T cells, or PBMCs.

Sequenced by immunoSEQ multiplex PCR; TCRdb stores in-frame clones only, minus some. The sample consists of some 69,000 clones, 81% of them appearing once. CDR3 length: 19 residues. J was trimmed by 2 bases and V by 1 base; bases with no gene match: 12. CDR1 is LGHDT and CDR2 is YNNKEL in the germline V gene (reference sequence). The chain joins TRBV3-1 (or the pseudogene TRBV3-2) to TRBJ2-3; 10 nucleotides align to TRBD2. Sequenced: peripheral blood. This receptor was taken from a woman in her 70s with acute or convalescent COVID-19. The CDR3 DNA reads as TGTGCCAGCAGCCAAGTTGCTAGCGGGAGACTTACCCACACAGATACGCAGTATTTT. It translates to CASSQVASGRLTHTDTQYF.